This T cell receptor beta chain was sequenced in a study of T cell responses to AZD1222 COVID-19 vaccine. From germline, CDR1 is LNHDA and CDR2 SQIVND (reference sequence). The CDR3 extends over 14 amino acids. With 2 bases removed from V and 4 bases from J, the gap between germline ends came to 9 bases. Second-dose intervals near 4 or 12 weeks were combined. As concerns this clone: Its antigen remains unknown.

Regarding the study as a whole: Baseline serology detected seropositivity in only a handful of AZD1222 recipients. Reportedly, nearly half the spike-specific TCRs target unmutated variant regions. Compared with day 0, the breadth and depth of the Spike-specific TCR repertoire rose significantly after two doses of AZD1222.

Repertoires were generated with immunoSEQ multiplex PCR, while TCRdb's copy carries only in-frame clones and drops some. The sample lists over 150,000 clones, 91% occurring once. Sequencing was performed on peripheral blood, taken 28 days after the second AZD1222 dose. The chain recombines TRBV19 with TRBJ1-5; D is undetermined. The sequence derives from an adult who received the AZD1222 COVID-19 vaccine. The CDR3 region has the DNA TGTGCCAGTAGTATATATGGTCGGAATCAGCCCCAGCATTTT. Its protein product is CASSIYGRNQPQHF.